The 22 T cell receptor beta chains below were found in one sample sequenced in a study of blood T cell repertoires in COVID-19. Only in-frame clones appear in the TCRdb table, and some are missing; sequencing was by immunoSEQ multiplex PCR. The sample has around 290,000 clones; about 88% are singletons. Sequencing was performed on PBMCs or T cells enriched from blood (not recorded which). Every receptor here comes from a woman between 55 and 75 years old in a cohort exposed to, infected with or recovered from COVID-19 (not recorded which).

The V gene is TRBV7-8, the J gene TRBJ2-4; 11 nucleotides line up with TRBD2. The ends lost 4 bases at V and 7 bases at J; junction bases unmatched: 12. Germline V gene data show CDR1 as SGHVS and CDR2 as FQNEAQ. The CDR3 is 17 amino acids. CDR3 in amino acids: CASSSRLAGTPGNIQYF. The CDR3 DNA reads TGTGCCAGCAGCTCCCGACTAGCGGGAACTCCTGGGAACATTCAGTACTTC.

Concerning this clone: One junction end disagrees with the germline gene, perhaps due to a read error. The chain employs TRBV4-1 and TRBJ2-1; 14 bases are a match to TRBD2. This CDR3 comprises 16 residues. Per germline, CDR1 MGHRA and CDR2 YSYEKL. The CDR3 DNA is TGCGCCAGCAGCCAAGATTTGGGACTAGCGGGAGATATAGGGATCTTC. It encodes CASSQDLGLAGDIGIF.

V and J are TRBV6-2 or TRBV6-3 and TRBJ2-1; a weak D match, TRBD2 (5 bases). The germline CDR1 and CDR2 sequences are MNHEY and SVGEGT. The CDR3 loop spans 14 amino acids. V lost 6 bases and J 0 bases, leaving 9 bases between the germline ends. The CDR3 loop reads CASSDYSSYNEQFF. CDR3 nucleotide sequence: TGTGCCAGCAGCGACTACAGCTCCTACAATGAGCAGTTCTTC.

The V and J genes are TRBV6-6 and TRBJ2-7, with D maybe TRBD2 (10 bases). Trimming removed 5 bases at V and 3 bases at J, with 23 bases between. The CDR3 is 17 residues long. Germline V gene sequence: CDR1 MNHNY, CDR2 SVGAGI (reference sequence). The CDR3 DNA is TGTGCCAGCAGTCCCGGGACAGGGACTAGCGACCTCTACGAGCAGTACTTC. It specifies CASSPGTGTSDLYEQYF.

The chain has TRBV13 and TRBJ2-3; 9 bases are shared with TRBD2. Germline assignment: CDR1 PRHDT and CDR2 FYEKMQ (reference sequence). J gave up 6 bases and V 10 bases, and 14 bases lay outside the gene matches. This CDR3 is 15 amino acids long. The CDR3 sequence: CATLPGLARSDTQYF. CDR3 coding DNA: TGTGCCACCCTACCGGGACTAGCTCGGTCGGATACGCAGTATTTT.

This chain joins TRBV7-3 and TRBJ2-7; a weak D match, TRBD1 (7 bases). V was trimmed by 0 bases and J by 7 bases, leaving 22 bases between them. The CDR3 is 17 residues long. Per the germline V gene, CDR1 is SGHTA and CDR2 is FQGTGA. CDR3 region: CASSLTLKQGGLDEQYF. The CDR3 bases are TGTGCCAGCAGCTTAACTCTAAAGCAGGGGGGCCTAGATGAGCAGTACTTC.

The chain recombines TRBV28 with TRBJ2-7; TRBD2 might be the D (6 bases). The CDR3 loop spans 15 amino acids. Trimming shortened V by 10 bases and J by 0 bases, and 19 bases separated the two germline ends. CDR1 MDHEN and CDR2 SYDVKM come from the germline V gene. CDR3: CATSRGGESSYEQYF. CDR3 coding DNA: TGTGCCACCTCCCGAGGCGGGGAGAGCTCCTACGAGCAGTACTTC.

The chain recombines TRBV5-1 with TRBJ2-5; perhaps TRBD2 as D (6 bases). This CDR3 has 15 amino acids. Germline assignment: CDR1 SGHRS and CDR2 YFSETQ. V was trimmed by 4 bases and J by 5 bases, leaving 18 bases between them. The CDR3 protein is CASSLPPGTSETQYF. DNA of the CDR3: TGCGCCAGCAGCCTCCCACCTGGGACTTCGGAGACCCAGTACTTC.

The rearrangement joins TRBV2 to TRBJ1-5; tentatively, D is TRBD1 (6 bases). The CDR3 has 15 residues. The V end was cut by 3 bases, the J end by 1 base, with 10 bases between. The V gene's germline CDR1 is SNHLY and CDR2 FYNNEI. The CDR3 sequence is CASSEIGQSNQPQHF. The CDR3 nucleotides read TGTGCCAGCAGTGAGATCGGACAGAGCAATCAGCCCCAGCATTTT.

This clone came up a few times. V and J are TRBV5-6 and TRBJ1-1; 8 positions match TRBD1. CDR3 length equals 13 residues. The V gene's germline CDR1 is SGHDT and CDR2 YYEEEE. The J segment lost 4 bases and the V segment lost 6 bases, leaving 5 bases of the junction unmatched. The CDR3 bases are TGTGCCAGCATGTACAGGGGGAGCACTGAAGCTTTCTTT. Translation: CASMYRGSTEAFF.

This chain connects TRBV5-1 to TRBJ1-2, with 7 bases aligning to TRBD1. Germline-derived CDR1 and CDR2 are SGHRS and YFSETQ. This CDR3 has 14 residues. Trimming removed 3 bases from V and 8 bases from J; junction bases left unmatched: 10. The CDR3 sequence is CASSWEDRPAGYTF. The CDR3 DNA reads TGCGCCAGCAGCTGGGAGGACAGGCCTGCGGGCTACACCTTC.

J is TRBJ2-5 and V is TRBV3-1 (or the pseudogene TRBV3-2); 7 positions match TRBD2. The germline gives CDR1 LGHDT, CDR2 YNNKEL (reference sequence). The junction had 11 bases not matched to a gene; V was cut back by 0 bases and J by 4 bases. This CDR3 comprises 17 residues. CDR3: CASSQDKGSGYLETQYF. In DNA, the CDR3 is TGTGCCAGCAGCCAAGATAAAGGTAGCGGGTATTTAGAGACCCAGTACTTC.

The V gene is TRBV15, the J gene TRBJ2-1; 7 nucleotides line up with TRBD2. There are 15 residues in the CDR3. In germline, CDR1 is LNHNV, CDR2 YYDKDF (reference sequence). V lost 2 bases and J lost 6; bases outside the gene matches: 7. In nucleotides, the CDR3 is TGTGCCACCAGCAGAATAGCGGGCGGATCCAATGAGCAGTTCTTC. It is translated as CATSRIAGGSNEQFF.

The V gene is TRBV4-1, the J gene TRBJ2-3; 9 nucleotides agree with TRBD1. In germline, CDR1 is MGHRA, CDR2 YSYEKL. V lost 4 bases and J lost 0; bases outside the gene matches: 5. The CDR3 contains 16 residues. This CDR3 is CASSRNRGLSTDTQYF. In DNA form, the CDR3 reads TGCGCCAGCAGCCGAAACAGGGGGCTCAGCACAGATACGCAGTATTTT.

The chain couples TRBV2 to TRBJ2-7; 9 bases are shared with TRBD1. The CDR3 covers 14 residues. Germline V gene sequence: CDR1 SNHLY, CDR2 FYNNEI. Trimming cost V 6 bases and J 2 bases; bases outside gene matches: 5. The CDR3 DNA is TGTGCCAGCAGCGCGGACAGGGGCACCTACGAGCAGTACTTC. Translated, it gives CASSADRGTYEQYF.

The rearrangement joins TRBV19 to TRBJ2-4; 13 bases fit TRBD2. This CDR3 is 15 amino acids long. CDR1 is LNHDA and CDR2 is SQIVND in the germline V gene (reference sequence). V was pared by 9 bases and J by 1 base, with 3 bases of the junction left unmatched. CDR3 sequence reads: CARLAGGRAKNIQYF. CDR3 sequence (DNA): TGTGCCAGACTAGCGGGAGGGAGGGCCAAAAACATTCAGTACTTC.

Only a few counts were recorded for this clone. The chain carries TRBV7-6 and TRBJ1-2; tentatively, D is TRBD1 (5 bases). Germline CDR1 reads SGHVS; CDR2 reads FNYEAQ. The CDR3 is 15 residues long. V gave up 5 bases and J gave up 3 bases, with 16 bases separating them. CDR3 amino acids: CASSLGVGGDYGYTF. The CDR3 DNA reads TGTGCCAGCAGCCTAGGAGTCGGGGGGGACTATGGCTACACCTTC.

The chain is built from TRBV24-1 and TRBJ2-5, with 8 positions matching TRBD2. This CDR3 comprises 16 residues. Germline CDR1 reads KGHDR; CDR2 reads SFDVKD. With 4 bases clipped from V and 4 bases from J, the junction kept 10 bases outside the gene matches. CDR3 nucleotide sequence: TGTGCCACCAGTGACGCCGGGACTAGGATCCGAGAGACCCAGTACTTC. Encoded protein: CATSDAGTRIRETQYF.

The chain combines TRBV25-1 with TRBJ2-5, with a possible D match to TRBD2 (6 bases). Deletions cut 1 base from V and 3 bases from J, with 18 bases between. The CDR3 has 17 residues. Germline CDR1 and CDR2: MGHDK and SYGVNS. CDR3 in DNA: TGTGCCAGCAGTGAATTCTTAAGGAGGGCCCCAGAAGAGACCCAGTACTTC. It codes for CASSEFLRRAPEETQYF. Full variable domain (remainder filled in from reference TRBV25-1 and TRBJ2-5): EADIYQTPRYLVIGTGKKITLECSQTMGHDKMYWYQQDPGMELHLIHYSYGVNSTEKGDLSSESTVSRIRTEHFPLTLESARPSHTSQYLCASSEFLRRAPEETQYFGPGTRLLVL.

The CDR3 is CASSLDAGITYGYTF. Written as DNA, the CDR3 is TGCGCCAGCAGCTTGGACGCGGGGATTACTTATGGCTACACCTTC. The chain recombines TRBV5-1 with TRBJ1-2; D is uncertain. Looked up from germline, CDR1 is SGHRS and CDR2 is YFSETQ. This CDR3 region has 15 residues. Deletions cut 0 bases from V and 5 bases from J, with 14 bases between.

This sequence joins TRBV14 and TRBJ1-2; D is unclear. Germline CDR1 is SGHDN and CDR2 is FVKESK. Trimming removed 0 bases at V and 4 bases at J, with 9 bases between. CDR3 length: 14 amino acids. The CDR3 DNA is TGTGCCAGCAGCCAAGAAATAGGGAGCTATGGCTACACCTTC. It codes for CASSQEIGSYGYTF.

This sequence joins TRBV11-2 and TRBJ2-1; D remains unclear. The germline CDR1 and CDR2 sequences are SGHAT and FQNNGV. Trimming pared 1 base from V and 1 base from J, leaving 5 bases between. The CDR3 sequence is 14 residues long. The DNA of the CDR3 is TGTGCCAGCAGCTTAGGCACATCCTACAATGAGCAGTTCTTC. This codes for CASSLGTSYNEQFF.